The source of this TCR beta chain is a study of blood T cells in healthy people across ages. The second PCR ran roughly 7 to 12 cycles with a sample-barcoded 5' primer and J-beta primers. Each TCR beta cDNA got a 12-nucleotide random molecular identifier. TCRdb recomputed calls from the 5' RACE reads with MiXCR, one row per CDR3 protein. The table records about a million distinct CDR3 sequences, 45% to 60% of them present only once. This clonotype was detected a few times. Its antigen is undetermined. Findings of the study overall: Relative to aged donors, long-lived donors carried more naive CD4+ cells and displayed higher diversity.

Donors were healthy Caucasian individuals from Russia aged roughly 6 to 90. For every donor, a draw yielded around 10 milliliters of peripheral blood. The sequencing input was blood. This sequence was found in a woman aged 55-69 years in good health.

CDR3 coding DNA: TGTGCCAGCAGGCATAGCGGGAGGGACGAGCAGTACTTC. As protein: CASRHSGRDEQYF. V gene TRBV4-2 combines with J gene TRBJ2-5; 11 bases are a match to TRBD2. The J call may be in error: the DNA end matches TRBJ2-7 better. CDR3 length equals 13 residues. Per the germline V gene, CDR1 is LGHNA and CDR2 is YNFKEQ.